A single sample gave rise to the 8 T cell receptor beta chains below, sequenced in a study of T cells after yellow fever vaccination. TCRdb re-analysed the 5' RACE reads in MiXCR, keeping a single row per CDR3 protein. The repertoire includes some 340,000 distinct CDR3 sequences, about 11% of them detected once, and 3% to 3.5% sits in the top ten. Sequenced material: CD4+ T cells sorted from PBMCs, taken 45 days after the yellow fever booster vaccination. These receptors originate from a man aged 18 to 29 who received the YFV17D yellow fever vaccine.

The chain recombines TRBV27 with TRBJ2-2; 7 nucleotides match TRBD2. CDR1 is MNHEY, CDR2 SMNVEV, per germline (reference sequence). V gave up 2 bases and J gave up 6 bases; unmatched junction bases: 6. This CDR3 has 15 amino acids. The CDR3 loop reads CASSLSSGRAGELFF. DNA for the CDR3: TGTGCCAGCAGTTTAAGTTCTGGGAGGGCCGGGGAGCTGTTTTTT.

The genes are TRBV11-2 and TRBJ2-1; TRBD2 agrees at 14 bases. The CDR3 covers 14 residues. With 10 bases clipped from V and 6 bases from J, the junction kept 5 bases outside the gene matches. CDR1 and CDR2 (germline): SGHAT, FQNNGV. CDR3 DNA sequence: TGTGCCACCCAGACTAGCGGGGGGGCCAATGAGCAGTTCTTC. Protein: CATQTSGGANEQFF.

This clonotype was seen only a few times. This chain connects TRBV5-5 to TRBJ2-7; 9 positions agree with TRBD2. V shed 3 bases, J shed 9 bases, and the junction held 13 bases outside the gene matches. Germline V gene lookup returns CDR1 SGHKS and CDR2 YYEKEE (reference sequence). The CDR3 extends over 15 amino acids. For the CDR3, the DNA is TGTGCCAGCAGCTGGATAGCGGGGGAGACACTGGGGCAGTACTTC. Encoded protein: CASSWIAGETLGQYF.

V is TRBV6-2 or TRBV6-3 and J is TRBJ1-4, with D hard to call. Germline CDR1 is MNHEY and CDR2 is SVGEGT. This CDR3 has 13 amino acids. V was clipped by 5 bases and J by 6 bases, with 10 bases between them. The CDR3 DNA follows: TGTGCCAGCAGTATCGACGCTTATGAAAAACTGTTTTTT. Translation: CASSIDAYEKLFF.

In its sample, this clonotype was seen a few times. The chain combines TRBV3-1 with TRBJ2-2; possibly TRBD2 for D (5 bases). The CDR3 extends over 13 amino acids. Germline-derived CDR1 and CDR2 are LGHDT and YNNKEL (reference sequence). V lost 2 bases to trimming and J lost 6 bases, with 7 bases between them. The CDR3 reads CASSQTSSGELFF. For the CDR3, the DNA is TGTGCCAGCAGCCAAACTAGTTCCGGGGAGCTGTTTTTT.

This clonotype has a handful of counts. The genes are TRBV6-1 and TRBJ2-1, with a weak D call TRBD2 (7 bases). Germline lookup yields CDR1 MNHNS and CDR2 SASEGT. This CDR3 region has 15 residues. Trimming pared 6 bases from V and 2 bases from J, leaving 14 bases between. CDR3 region: CASRDTGRAYNEQFF. Written as DNA, the CDR3 is TGTGCCAGCAGAGATACAGGGAGGGCCTACAATGAGCAGTTCTTC.

J is TRBJ2-7 and V is TRBV7-8; D remains ambiguous. The germline V gene encodes CDR1 SGHVS and CDR2 FQNEAQ. V lost 8 bases, J lost 6 bases, and 8 bases lay in between. This CDR3 comprises 10 residues. CDR3 residues: CASGEAEQYF. CDR3 in DNA: TGTGCCAGCGGAGAAGCCGAGCAGTACTTC.

The chain carries TRBV4-2 and TRBJ2-1; D is unresolved. Trimming stripped 1 base from V and 6 bases from J, with 7 bases between. CDR1 and CDR2 from the germline V gene are LGHNA and YNFKEQ. CDR3 size: 13 residues. As DNA, the CDR3 is TGTGCCAGCAGCCAAGCGATTCCCAATGAGCAGTTCTTC. Protein sequence: CASSQAIPNEQFF.